This T cell receptor (beta chain) stems from a study of cytomegalovirus exposure and HLA in healthy donors (dated by TCRdb to the late 2010s). Regarding the complete study: An earlier analysis of approximately 640 of the donors reported about 250 Gb of sequence data and 117 million unique TCR beta sequences from some 180 million T cells. Every discovery cohort repertoire had been produced on one sequencing platform. Class I and class II HLA loci were covered by the typing at four-digit resolution. Donor age, sex, ethnicity and CMV serostatus were compiled alongside the repertoire data. The later analysis used no new phenotypic data to find candidate immune exposures, relying instead on TCR beta sequences and their occurrence across donors. To predict cytomegalovirus infection status, the study brought together high-throughput TCR immunosequencing, statistical association of individual TCRs with disease status, and machine learning. In addition to the first cohort of 666 subjects, a separate validation cohort of 120 different subjects was used. About five DR-DQ haplotypes were treated as single units for association and clustering because of strong linkage in the cohort. Roughly 300 gigabases of sequencing data and roughly 90 million unique TCR sequences were included in an early release covering roughly 700 HLA-typed donors. To study patterns of TCR occurrence, a later analysis re-analyzed previously published TCR beta repertoires from 650 to 750 donors and added high-resolution HLA genotyping. The study aimed to test whether signatures of past pathogen exposure could be identified by cataloging public T cell receptors. An earlier analysis of some 500 of the donors applied high-throughput TCR beta sequencing to assess whether each TCR beta V gene segment acted as functional or pseudogenic. Typing coverage varied by locus: about 620-630 donors for A, B, C, DRB1 and DQB1; approximately 500 for DQA1; more than 600 for DPA1; fewer than 480 for DPB1. The study profiled the T cell repertoires of 550 to 700 subjects by immunosequencing and related them to cytomegalovirus serostatus. On average, roughly 240,000 unique TCR beta nucleotide sequences were sequenced per donor among 398 genotyped donors of the cohort, with 15% to 20% of those sequences being non-productive. Among the roughly 390 genotyped donors, approximately 81% belonged to the genetic ancestry cluster associated with self-reported Caucasian donors. Genome-wide SNP genotypes for about 65% of the roughly 700 donors were used in a later genetic analysis, which treated that subset as a discovery cohort. What the study reported, not specific to this receptor: According to a later analysis, parvovirus B19, influenza, CMV and Epstein-Barr virus appeared linked to several top co-occurrence clusters. Most CMV-associated TCR beta chains appeared to be HLA-restricted in a later analysis, and the HLA associations seemed to be driven largely by CMV exposure. In a later analysis, the rate of TCR association differed among HLA loci, with DRB1 alleles having the most associated TCRs and HLA-C alleles having the fewest. In a later genetic analysis, fewer N-insertions in productive TCRs were reported among donors in an Asian-associated ancestry cluster than the approximately 710-donor mean. Linkage disequilibrium might explain the correlated functional status among segregating V segments, but an unknown experimental factor could not be ruled out. When HLA alleles, especially DR and DQ, strongly co-occurred, attributing TCR associations to individual alleles was difficult. In a later analysis, HLA-associated TCR beta chains showed more clonal expansion and lower generation probabilities than non-associated chains that were equally common. An association between a missense DCLRE1C variant and V-gene and J-gene trimming of TCR beta chains was found in a later genetic analysis and replicated in an independent cohort. A later analysis associated 16,951 TCR beta sequences with specific HLA alleles at a false discovery rate of 0.05. The earlier analysis of 587 of the donors excluded approximately 15 rarely observed V segments, including chromosome 9 orphons, because counts were too low. CMV serostatus was the only immune exposure information available for the cohort. A cluster of highly shared sequence variants was judged likely to be a technical artifact of the sequencing pipeline. The study listed 150 to 200 TCR beta chains as associated with cytomegalovirus. The authors suggested that the approach could potentially be generalized to other disease states and immunological phenotypes. In vitro tests confirmed that three of the cytomegalovirus-associated TCR beta chains recognize cytomegalovirus antigens. Because HLA typing was missing for some donors at each locus, association tests included only the typed subset. Most TCR sequences were seen in very few donors, while some public TCRs were found in many individuals. Broadly in line with IMGT annotations, most TCR beta V segments showed up in productive rearrangements about 90% or about 30% of the time in an earlier analysis of 450 to 600 of the donors. This cohort had only TCR beta chains sequenced, and the lack of alpha or paired-chain data limited which features could be detected. The classifier was reported to diagnose cytomegalovirus status with high specificity and sensitivity in both the original and validation cohorts. Presence/absence analyses assumed roughly uniform sequencing depth across donors, an assumption that may not hold. A further reported finding was that TCR beta sequences accurately predicted the HLA-A and HLA-B alleles for most subjects in the first cohort.

The library came from the immunoSEQ multiplex PCR assay. For the multiplex PCR, a mixture combining 60 forward primers for TCR Vbeta segments and 13 reverse primers for TCR Jbeta segments was used. Amplification of the CDR3 region of rearranged TCR beta genes was performed with a multiplex PCR assay on genomic DNA. Amplified TCR beta libraries were sequenced as 87-base-pair reads on the Illumina HiSeq System. Under the source paper's analysis protocol: A later analysis counted about 80 million unique TCR beta chains across the 666 repertoires, and around 12 million of these chains were shared by at least two donors. Raw reads were error-corrected and collapsed into unique sequences with a nearest-neighbor algorithm that merged closely related sequences to remove PCR and sequencing errors. Alignment of CDR3 sequences to IMGT reference sequences was used to assign V, D and J gene segments. Each retained sequence needed at least a six-nucleotide match to both a V gene segment and a J gene segment. Rearrangements were called productive when the CDR3 lacked stop codons and stayed in frame with V and J; all others were non-productive. Following IMGT convention, CDR3 was defined as the stretch from the second conserved V-encoded cysteine to the conserved J-encoded phenylalanine. The earlier analysis of more than 450 of the donors excluded sequences that lacked an unambiguous match to a single V gene segment. An earlier analysis of several hundred of the donors called V segments functional above 56.7% productive rearrangements and segregating when the between-donor standard deviation exceeded 5%. A statistical classification framework was built for diagnosing cytomegalovirus status from the catalog of TCR beta chain sequences. In a later analysis, TCR nucleotide sequences were compared against IMGT/GENE-DB human TR gene sequences so that V and J genes could be assigned. Using the TCRdist pipeline, a later analysis assigned CDR3 sequences along with most-parsimonious VDJ recombination scenarios. In a later analysis, each TCR beta chain was defined by its CDR3 amino acid sequence together with its V-gene family, and reads without a unique V-gene family were excluded. As a way to deal with suspected cross-contamination and a sequencing artifact, a later analysis dropped hundreds of nucleotide sequences that were highly shared and had low generation probability. A later analysis calculated a clonal expansion index for each public chain from normalized within-repertoire ranks of inferred template counts. A later analysis computed generation probabilities with a VDJ recombination model fitted to out-of-frame rearrangements, and checked the results against IGoR. A later analysis scored TCR-TCR, TCR-HLA and TCR-CMV co-occurrence with hypergeometric tests, applying a repertoire-size bias correction to TCR pairs. A later analysis estimated false discovery rates by permuting HLA or CMV assignments 20 times. In a later analysis, co-occurring TCRs were grouped using DBSCAN, and TCRdist sequence similarity was added for clustering within HLA-allele-positive subsets. Repertoires with fewer than 30,000 or more than 120,000 public chains were left out of co-occurrence clustering, as were about 5 repertoires with anomalous nucleotide sharing. The table comes from immuneACCESS by way of TCRdb, which keeps in-frame sequences with V and J called. Part of the clones is missing from these tables; in studies checked, under half for an unresolved V gene and the rest for unknown reasons. V, J and clone size derive from that table, while D and trimming were established from the DNA sequence. The sample has over 150,000 clones on record, about 80% of them singletons. The biggest ten clones account for around 5% of the sample.

The cohort was made up of roughly 670 healthy bone marrow donors. All cohort members were sampled while nominally healthy, although unrecorded immune exposures were likely present. The donor was CMV seronegative and belonged to the group of over 300 seronegative cohort members. Every donor gave a peripheral blood sample, and the peripheral blood mononuclear cells from that sample were used for TCR beta sequencing. Genomic DNA was extracted from the blood cell samples with the Qiagen DNeasy Blood Extraction Kit. Concerning this clone: Its antigen is unknown. Per-nucleotide qualities are absent, and no much larger clonotype sits a single base away.

This clonotype was obtained from a man aged 30 to 45 in good health and CMV-seronegative. The sample was PBMCs.

The encoded CDR3 is CASSLRQQGMIVEKLFF. The DNA reads TGCGCCAGCAGTCTCCGCCAACAGGGGATGATTGTTGAAAAACTGTTTTTT. The sequence joins TRBV23-1 to TRBJ1-4, with 7 junctional bases fitting TRBD1. TRBV23-1 is an open reading frame whose function is uncertain. V is pruned by 4 bases and J by 7 bases, leaving 15 bases of the junction without a gene match. Reading from cysteine to phenylalanine, the CDR3 counts 17 amino acids. Solely the CDR3 DNA is kept, with 51 bases framed from the first base.